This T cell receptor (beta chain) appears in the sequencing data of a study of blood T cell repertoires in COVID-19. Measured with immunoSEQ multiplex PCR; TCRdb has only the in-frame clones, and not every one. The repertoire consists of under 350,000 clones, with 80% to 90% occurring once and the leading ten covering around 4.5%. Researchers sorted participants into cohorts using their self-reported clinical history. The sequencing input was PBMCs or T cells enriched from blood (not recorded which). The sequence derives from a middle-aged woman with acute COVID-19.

This CDR3 is CASSLSSSYGYTF. DNA of the CDR3: TGTGCCAGCAGTTTATCATCCAGCTATGGCTACACCTTC. The chain has TRBV12-3 or TRBV12-4 and TRBJ1-2, with unresolved D. The CDR3 extends over 13 amino acids. Trimming cost V 2 bases and J 4 bases, with 8 bases left between them.